The TCR beta chain under discussion was sequenced for a study of shared clonotypes between healthy human individuals. The assay was immunoSEQ multiplex PCR, and TCRdb's table has in-frame clones only and misses some. The sample lists about a million clones, about 75% occurring once. The CDR3 is 14 amino acids. The germline gives CDR1 SGHNT, CDR2 YYREEE (reference sequence). The V segment lost 2 bases and the J segment 5 bases; nucleotides outside the gene matches: 5. Participating donors were healthy, HIV-negative adults free of recent acute infections or vaccinations. The chain recombines TRBV5-4 with TRBJ2-5; 8 nucleotides line up with TRBD2. The clonotype was recovered from a young man in good health. Sequencing input: memory CD4+ T cells sorted from blood. The subset was: CD45RA-negative fraction. Here the CDR3 DNA reads TGTGCCAGCAGCTTAACGGGAGGGTCGGAGACCCAGTACTTC. Translation gives CASSLTGGSETQYF.